The present T cell receptor (beta chain) was sequenced within a study of T cells in Graves' hyperthyroidism and ophthalmopathy. The CDR3 consists of 14 residues. Germline CDR1 SQVTM, CDR2 ANQGSEA. The V gene lost 1 base and the J gene lost 5 bases, with 12 bases spanning the gap. The source material, RNA transcripts, was used to amplify TCR beta CDR3 regions. HTBI primers were used for first-round RT-PCR of the TCR CDR3. TCRdb recomputed calls from the multiplex PCR reads with MiXCR, one row per CDR3 protein. The sample shows over 350,000 distinct CDR3 sequences, around 18% of them seen only once. Sequencing was performed on blood. The origin of this receptor is a man between 18 and 29 years old with Graves' ophthalmopathy. The chain uses TRBV29-1 and TRBJ2-1; D not certain. DNA for the CDR3: TGCAGCGTTGAAGTACAGAACTTAAACAATGAGCAGTTCTTC. This sequence encodes CSVEVQNLNNEQFF.